Listed here is a single T cell receptor (beta chain). This record belongs to a study of T cells after yellow fever vaccination. J was trimmed by 5 bases and V by 5 bases; bases with no gene match: 12. The CDR3 is 16 amino acids. Germline V lookup: CDR1 DFQATT, CDR2 SNEGSKA (reference sequence). TCRdb used MiXCR to reprocess the 5' RACE reads, holding one entry per CDR3 protein. Among roughly 500,000 distinct CDR3 sequences listed, roughly 19% were seen once. The chain carries TRBV20-1 and TRBJ1-6; 7 bases map to TRBD1. The sequencing here drew on PBMCs, taken 15 days after the yellow fever booster vaccination. The receptor's source is a man in his thirties or forties who received the YFV17D yellow fever vaccine. This CDR3 reads CSAGNRGSVDNSPLHF. The CDR3 bases are TGCAGTGCTGGAAACAGGGGATCGGTGGATAATTCACCCCTCCACTTT.